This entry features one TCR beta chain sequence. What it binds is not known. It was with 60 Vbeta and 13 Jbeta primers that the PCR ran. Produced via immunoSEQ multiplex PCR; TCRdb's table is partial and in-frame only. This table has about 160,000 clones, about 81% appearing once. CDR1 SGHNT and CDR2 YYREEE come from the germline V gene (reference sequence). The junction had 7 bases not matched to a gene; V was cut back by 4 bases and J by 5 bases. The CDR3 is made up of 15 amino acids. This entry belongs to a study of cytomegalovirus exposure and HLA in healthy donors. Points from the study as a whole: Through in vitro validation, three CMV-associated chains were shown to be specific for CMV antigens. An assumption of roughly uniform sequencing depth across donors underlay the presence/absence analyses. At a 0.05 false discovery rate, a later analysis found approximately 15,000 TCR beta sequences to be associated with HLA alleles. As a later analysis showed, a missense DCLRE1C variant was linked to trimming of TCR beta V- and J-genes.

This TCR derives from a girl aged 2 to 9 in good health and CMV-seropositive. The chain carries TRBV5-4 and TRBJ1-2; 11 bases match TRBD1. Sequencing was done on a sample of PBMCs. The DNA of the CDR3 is TGTGCCAGCAGCGGGGGGACAGGGGGTCTTTATGGCTACACCTTC. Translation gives CASSGGTGGLYGYTF.